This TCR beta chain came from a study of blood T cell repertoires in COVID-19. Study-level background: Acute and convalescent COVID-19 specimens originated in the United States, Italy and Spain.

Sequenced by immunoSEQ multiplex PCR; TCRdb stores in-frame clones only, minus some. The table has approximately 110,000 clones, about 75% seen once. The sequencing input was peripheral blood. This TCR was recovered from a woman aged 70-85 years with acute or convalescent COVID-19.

CDR3 amino acids: CASRGITDTQYF. The CDR3 DNA reads as TGTGCCAGCAGGGGCATCACAGATACGCAGTATTTT. The chain carries TRBV27 and TRBJ2-3; no clear D gene. The V gene's germline CDR1 is MNHEY and CDR2 SMNVEV (reference sequence). V was pared by 6 bases and J by 2 bases, with 6 bases between. This CDR3 contains 12 residues.